Each of the 6 T cell receptor beta chains below was sequenced from the same sample in a study of technical replicates of blood from several donors. Measured with immunoSEQ multiplex PCR; TCRdb has only the in-frame clones, and not every one. The repertoire holds roughly 76,000 clones, with about 91% as singletons. The sequenced sample consisted of T cells isolated from PBMCs. Every receptor here comes from a human donor in good health. Some clones in this sample may be carry-over from other donors' samples.

This sequence joins TRBV12-5 and TRBJ2-7; D not resolved. This CDR3 comprises 13 residues. Trimming removed 1 base at V and 9 bases at J, with 13 bases between. Looked up from germline, CDR1 is LGHNT and CDR2 is FRNRAP. In DNA form, the CDR3 reads TGTGCTAGTGGTTTGGGATCAGAGAGGCCGCAGTACTTC. It translates to CASGLGSERPQYF.

This clone was found once. The chain employs TRBV11-2 and TRBJ2-1, with 8 bases aligning to TRBD2. The ends lost 2 bases at V and 3 bases at J; junction bases unmatched: 9. The CDR3 runs 17 residues. Per the germline V gene, CDR1 is SGHAT and CDR2 is FQNNGV. CDR3 in amino acids: CASSLMLPSGFYNEQFF. For the CDR3, the DNA is TGTGCCAGCAGCTTAATGCTTCCTAGCGGGTTCTACAATGAGCAGTTCTTC.

The rearrangement uses TRBV11-3 and TRBJ2-1; TRBD2 agrees at 7 bases. The CDR3 runs to 14 residues. Germline lookup yields CDR1 SGHNT and CDR2 YENEEA. The trim removed 4 bases at V and 7 bases at J, leaving 7 bases unmatched. This chain's CDR3 is CASSWGGVANEQFF. CDR3 in DNA: TGTGCCAGCAGCTGGGGGGGGGTGGCGAATGAGCAGTTCTTC.

The chain combines TRBV5-1 with TRBJ2-3, with D possibly TRBD2 on 6 matching bases. The CDR3 extends over 15 amino acids. Trimming pared 0 bases from V and 0 bases from J, leaving 8 bases between. Germline V gives CDR1 SGHRS, CDR2 YFSETQ. Here the CDR3 DNA reads TGCGCCAGCAGCTTGGGTGCGGGAAGCACAGATACGCAGTATTTT. Translation: CASSLGAGSTDTQYF.

The chain employs TRBV7-8 and TRBJ1-3; D remains ambiguous. The germline CDR1 and CDR2 sequences are SGHVS and FQNEAQ. The V gene lost 2 bases and the J gene lost 3 bases, with 8 bases spanning the gap. The CDR3 runs to 14 residues. This CDR3 is CASSLLGSGNTIYF. CDR3 in DNA: TGTGCCAGCAGCTTACTAGGGAGTGGAAACACCATATATTTT.

The chain links TRBV9 to TRBJ2-1; the match to TRBD2 covers 8 bases. Losses at the gene ends were 4 bases for V and 10 bases for J; bases not matched to a gene: 13. Germline V lookup: CDR1 SGDLS, CDR2 YYNGEE. This CDR3 spans 15 amino acids. The CDR3 nucleotides are TGTGCCAGCAGCTCCTTAGCGGGAACCCACCTGGAGCAGTTCTTC. Translating gives CASSSLAGTHLEQFF.